This T cell receptor beta chain was profiled in a study of T cell responses to AZD1222 COVID-19 vaccine. Study observations and caveats: After two AZD1222 doses, spike-specific TCR breadth and depth rose versus day 0. All repertoire sampling was performed exclusively after the peak T cell response. Donors were largely white British and mainly female; clonal diversity was possibly underestimated.

With respect to this clone: Antigen unknown.

V was trimmed by 2 bases and J by 1 base, leaving 8 bases between them. Germline CDR1 KGHDR, CDR2 SFDVKD. The CDR3 sequence is 15 residues long. Clones were sequenced by immunoSEQ multiplex PCR, and TCRdb holds only the in-frame ones, with some missing. The sample contains around 200,000 clones, around nine tenths of which appear only once. The genes are TRBV24-1 and TRBJ1-5; a weak D match, TRBD1 (5 bases). The sample here was peripheral blood, taken on day 0 of AZD1222 vaccination. This clonotype was sampled from an adult in good health. CDR3 amino acids: CATSDSWGSNQPQHF. The CDR3 DNA reads as TGTGCCACCAGTGATTCTTGGGGGAGCAATCAGCCCCAGCATTTT.